The sequence of this T cell receptor beta chain was determined in a study of T cell responses to AZD1222 COVID-19 vaccine. V shed 7 bases, J shed 5 bases, and the junction held 5 bases outside the gene matches. The CDR3 totals 13 residues. Germline lookup yields CDR1 SNHLY and CDR2 FYNNEI. The repertoire was sequenced with immunoSEQ multiplex PCR; TCRdb's copy has only in-frame clones and lacks some. This table holds 40,000 to 60,000 clones, 80% to 90% found once. The receptor was isolated from an adult who received the AZD1222 COVID-19 vaccine. The rearrangement uses TRBV2 and TRBJ2-7; TRBD2 aligns across 10 bases. The material was peripheral blood, obtained 28 days after the second AZD1222 dose. The CDR3: CASKTSGNNEQYF. The DNA for the CDR3 is TGTGCCAGCAAAACTAGCGGGAATAACGAGCAGTACTTC.